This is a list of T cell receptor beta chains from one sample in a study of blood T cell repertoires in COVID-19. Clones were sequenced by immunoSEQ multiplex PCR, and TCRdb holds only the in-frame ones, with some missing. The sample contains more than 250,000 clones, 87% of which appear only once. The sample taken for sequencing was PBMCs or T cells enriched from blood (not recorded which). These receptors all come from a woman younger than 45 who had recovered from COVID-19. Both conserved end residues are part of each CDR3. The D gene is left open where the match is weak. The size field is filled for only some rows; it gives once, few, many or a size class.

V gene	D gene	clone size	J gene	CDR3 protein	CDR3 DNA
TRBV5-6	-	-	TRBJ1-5	CASSFVGDQPQHF	TGTGCCAGCAGCTTCGTAGGGGATCAGCCCCAGCATTTT
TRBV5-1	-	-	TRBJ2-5	CASSLQGDTWGETQYF	TGCGCCAGCAGCTTGCAAGGGGACACTTGGGGCGAGACCCAGTACTTC
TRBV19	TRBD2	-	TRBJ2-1	CASKVAGRNNEQFF	TGTGCCAGTAAGGTAGCGGGGAGGAACAATGAGCAGTTCTTC
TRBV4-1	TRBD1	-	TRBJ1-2	CASSQARQGRGTGYTF	TGCGCCAGCAGCCAAGCAAGACAGGGGAGAGGGACTGGCTACACCTTC
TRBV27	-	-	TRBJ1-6	CASKVSGNSPLHF	TGTGCCAGCAAGGTGTCGGGGAATTCACCCCTCCACTTT
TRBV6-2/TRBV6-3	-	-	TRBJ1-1	CASSYTAWQMNTEAFF	TGTGCCAGCAGTTACACAGCTTGGCAGATGAACACTGAAGCTTTCTTT
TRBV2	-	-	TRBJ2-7	CASSEMAGILDEQYF	TGTGCCAGCAGTGAGATGGCAGGGATTCTCGACGAGCAGTACTTC
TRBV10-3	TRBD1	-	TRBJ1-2	CAIRTGGSGYGYTF	TGTGCCATCAGAACAGGGGGCTCGGGCTATGGCTACACCTTC
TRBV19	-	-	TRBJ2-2	CASSIQGHSGELFF	TGTGCCAGTAGTATCCAAGGACATTCCGGGGAGCTGTTTTTT
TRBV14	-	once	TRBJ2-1	CASSLRTFSDEQFF	TGTGCCAGCAGCCTTCGGACATTTTCCGATGAGCAGTTCTTC
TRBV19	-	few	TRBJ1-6	CASSMSRSPLHF	TGTGCCAGTAGTATGAGTCGATCACCCCTCCACTTT
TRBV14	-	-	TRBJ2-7	CASSPSTTGEQYF	TGTGCCAGCAGCCCCTCCACTACGGGCGAGCAGTACTTC
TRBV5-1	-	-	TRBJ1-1	CASSPTLGNTEAFF	TGCGCCAGCAGTCCGACCCTAGGCAACACTGAAGCTTTCTTT
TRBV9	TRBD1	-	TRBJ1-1	CASSPGTGGTEAFF	TGTGCCAGCAGCCCCGGGACAGGGGGCACTGAAGCTTTCTTT
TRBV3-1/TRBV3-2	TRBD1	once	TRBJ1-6	CASSQEDRGISPLHF	TGTGCCAGCAGCCAAGAGGACAGGGGGATTTCACCCCTCCACTTT
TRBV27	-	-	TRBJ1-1	CASSLGMAGSEAFF	TGTGCCAGCAGTTTAGGTATGGCAGGGTCTGAAGCTTTCTTT
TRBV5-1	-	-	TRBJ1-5	CASSPGRGNPQHF	TGCGCCAGCAGCCCCGGGCGCGGGAATCCCCAGCATTTT
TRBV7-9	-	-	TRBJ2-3	CASSPPGTSRTDTQYF	TGTGCCAGCAGCCCTCCCGGGACATCACGGACAGATACGCAGTATTTT
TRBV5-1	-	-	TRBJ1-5	CASSLDPGEGPQHF	TGCGCCAGCAGCTTGGATCCGGGAGAGGGGCCCCAGCATTTT
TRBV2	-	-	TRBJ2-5	CASSGPFQYF	TGTGCCAGCAGCGGTCCCTTCCAGTACTTC
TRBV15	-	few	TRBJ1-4	CATSRGGATTNEKLFF	TGTGCCACCAGCAGGGGAGGGGCAACAACTAATGAAAAACTGTTTTTT
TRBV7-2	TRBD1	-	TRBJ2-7	CASSPGTGRHEQYF	TGTGCCAGCAGCCCCGGGACAGGGAGGCACGAGCAGTACTTC
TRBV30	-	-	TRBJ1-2	CAWSVEQVHGYTF	TGTGCCTGGAGTGTAGAACAGGTGCATGGCTACACCTTC
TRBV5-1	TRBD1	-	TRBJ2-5	CASSLQGPGETQYF	TGCGCCAGCAGCTTACAGGGGCCGGGAGAGACCCAGTACTTC
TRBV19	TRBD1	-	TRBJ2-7	CASSIDRGHLSEQYF	TGTGCCAGTAGTATCGACAGGGGCCACCTGAGCGAGCAGTACTTC
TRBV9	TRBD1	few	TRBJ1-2	CASSPRPGGGQGGYTF	TGTGCCAGCAGCCCTCGCCCGGGGGGGGGACAGGGTGGCTACACCTTC
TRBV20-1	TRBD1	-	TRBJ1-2	CSASRTGEPNYGYTF	TGCAGTGCTAGTAGGACAGGGGAGCCTAACTATGGCTACACCTTC
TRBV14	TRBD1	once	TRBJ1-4	CASSQDTGRTGNEKLFF	TGTGCCAGCAGCCAAGATACCGGGAGGACAGGGAATGAAAAACTGTTTTTT
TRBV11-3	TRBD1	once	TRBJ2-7	CASSPQQGPYEQYF	TGTGCCAGCAGCCCCCAACAGGGGCCCTACGAGCAGTACTTC
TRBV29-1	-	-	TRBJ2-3	CSVEDSRDTDTQYF	TGCAGCGTTGAAGATTCCCGAGACACAGATACGCAGTATTTT
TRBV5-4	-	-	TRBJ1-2	CASSLMEGYGYTF	TGTGCCAGCAGCTTGATGGAGGGTTATGGCTACACCTTC
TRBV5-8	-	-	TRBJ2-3	CASSFAGSTDTQYF	TGTGCCAGCAGCTTCGCGGGTTCCACAGATACGCAGTATTTT
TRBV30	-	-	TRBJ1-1	CAWKSGTEAFF	TGTGCCTGGAAGTCGGGGACTGAAGCTTTCTTT
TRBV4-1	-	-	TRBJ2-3	CASSQPTRARANTQYF	TGCGCCAGCAGCCAACCAACTAGGGCGAGGGCAAATACGCAGTATTTT